Listed here is a single TCR beta chain. This clonotype was recorded many times. This clone's antigen is unknown. Base qualities are not recorded, but no much larger clone differs from it by a single base. Ophthalmopathy patients had moderately to severely active disease, with a Clinical Activity Score of 3 or more, a NOSPECS grade of 4 or more, and a disease duration of less than 3 months. Patients with uncontrolled infections, other autoimmune diseases, pregnancy or lactation were excluded. Diagnoses were based on clinical symptoms, serum thyroxine and TRAb, thyroid ultrasound and orbital computed tomography. PBMCs were separated from 7.5 to 10 ml of fresh peripheral blood using Ficoll-Paque density gradient centrifugation. Total RNA was extracted using Trizol reagent, and RNA quality was assessed on an Agilent 2100 Bioanalyzer. The entry originates in a study of T cells in Graves' hyperthyroidism and ophthalmopathy (dated by TCRdb to the late 2010s). General notes on the study: Peripheral blood was collected at initial diagnosis, before any treatment. A discovery cohort of roughly 96 patients, about 40 with Graves' ophthalmopathy and 55 to 60 with stable Graves' hyperthyroidism, was used to find distinguishing TCR V-J signatures. Whether ophthalmopathy could be predicted prospectively was tested in an independent validation cohort made up of 18 to 20 hyperthyroidism patients plus 17 patients who later progressed to ophthalmopathy. For training and testing, the 100 or so patients in the discovery cohort were randomly divided in a 7:3 ratio. In several Graves' hyperthyroidism patients, the study also compared T-cell repertoires from thyroid tissue with T-cell repertoires from blood. After sampling, hyperthyroidism patients received methimazole starting at 30 mg daily, and ophthalmopathy patients received high-dose intravenous methylprednisolone. According to the paper, TCR Vbeta CDR3 sequencing was carried out on 135 peripheral blood samples, which came from more than 40 ophthalmopathy, 75 to 80 hyperthyroidism and approximately 17 progressor patients.

V and J are trimmed by 4 bases and 3 bases, and the gene matches miss 11 bases of the junction. CDR1 and CDR2, looked up from the germline V gene, are MNHEY and SVGEGT. CDR3 length: 17 amino acids, cysteine to phenylalanine. CDR3 DNA is the only sequence kept; it has 51 bases, read in frame from the first base. Amplification of TCR beta CDR3 regions was carried out from RNA transcripts. The first round of RT-PCR for the TCR CDR3 was performed with the HTBI primer set and the Qiagen OneStep RT-PCR kit. The libraries were constructed in a second round of multiplex PCR and then size-selected and purified. The libraries were sequenced on an Illumina HiSeq2000 using paired-end 100 bp reads. In the source study's methods: SOAPnuke was used to process the raw data, throwing out any read that contained adapters or uncalled bases, had a mean Phred below 15, or lacked an exact constant-primer or identifier match. COPE v1.2.5 was used to merge high-quality paired reads, and clonotypes were defined as unique nucleotide sequences. MiTCR v1.1 was used to align clonotypes to the IMGT TRBV, TRBD and TRBJ reference segments. Only V-J combinations with frequency above 0.0001, covering roughly 99% of repertoires, were analysed. The TCS score was defined as F50 (clonal expansion) divided by E x V (chaos), with BLOSUM62-based TCRdist calculated between CDR3 peptides within each V-J. Welch's t-statistics and random forest reduced 514 V-J features to 13, which were used in a naive Bayes classifier (R e1071). The public sequencing data were trimmed at Q25 with fastp and processed into clonotypes with MiXCR by TCRdb, which kept only in-frame beta chains. Rows with a matching CDR3 protein are joined into one entry that keeps the most common DNA and genes. Clone size and V and J calls follow TCRdb, not the original study. In all, the sample holds approximately 410,000 distinct CDR3 sequences, and roughly 15% of those were seen once. The top ten clones comprise less than 15% of the sample.

The paper's findings and limits, for the study overall: Ophthalmopathy was separated from stable hyperthyroidism by a 13 V-J signature model, with around 88% sensitivity and 81% to 82% specificity obtained in cross-validation and 80%/75% obtained in testing. Sample size was not statistically predetermined, and investigators were not blinded to group allocation. In validation, progression to ophthalmopathy was predicted by the model with roughly 71% sensitivity and just over 72% specificity, a median of approximately 6.5 months before onset. Most expanded thyroid clonotypes (frequency above 0.001) were also detected in blood, suggesting blood repertoires may reflect thyroid immune responses.

Source material: blood. The clonotype was recovered from a man between 18 and 29 years old with Graves' ophthalmopathy. The chain links TRBV6-2 or TRBV6-3 with TRBJ2-7, with 11 central nucleotides matching TRBD1. Read as DNA, the sequence is TGTGCCAGCAGTTGGGACCCGGGACAGGGGGATTTCTACGAGCAGTACTTC. Its amino acids are CASSWDPGQGDFYEQYF.